These 26 T cell receptor beta chains share one sample of origin, sequenced in a study of T cells in Graves' hyperthyroidism and ophthalmopathy (dated by TCRdb to between 2019 and 2020). Receptor amplification or capture employed multiplex PCR. TCRdb records Illumina HiSeq 2000 as the sequencer. TCR beta CDR3 regions were amplified from RNA transcripts. For the first round of RT-PCR on the TCR CDR3, the HTBI primer set was used together with the Qiagen OneStep RT-PCR kit. The raw public reads went through TCRdb reprocessing: fastp at Q25, MiXCR clone calling, in-frame beta chains kept. Records with the same CDR3 protein are collapsed into one entry carrying the most frequent genes and DNA. Here the sample has around 340,000 distinct CDR3 sequences; 16% occur a single time. The ten largest clonotypes hold 33% of the sample. The sequencing input was blood. Source of these receptors: a man under 40 with Graves' hyperthyroidism.

The sample holds one count of this clonotype. The rearrangement uses TRBV9 and TRBJ2-3; D might be TRBD2 (6 bases). The germline gives CDR1 SGDLS, CDR2 YYNGEE. The CDR3 extends over 13 amino acids. V was shortened by 5 bases and J by 4 bases, with 11 bases between the two germline ends. Here the CDR3 reads CASRPGASDTQYF. The CDR3 nucleotides are TGTGCCAGCAGGCCGGGAGCGTCAGATACGCAGTATTTT. Looking up the rest from reference TRBV9 and TRBJ2-3 gives the full variable domain: DSGVTQTPKHLITATGQRVTLRCSPRSGDLSVYWYQQSLDQGLQFLIQYYNGEERAKGNILERFSAQQFPDLHSELNLSSLELGDSALYFCASRPGASDTQYFGPGTRLTVL.

This clonotype was found many times. The genes are TRBV28 and TRBJ2-7; D is possibly TRBD2 (6 bases). V gave up 5 bases and J gave up 3 bases, with 14 bases separating them. The germline V gene encodes CDR1 MDHEN and CDR2 SYDVKM. This CDR3 is built from 14 residues. In nucleotides, the CDR3 is TGTGCCAGCAGTCTTCCGGGGGACGACTACGAGCAGTACTTC. Translating it yields CASSLPGDDYEQYF.

The V and J genes are TRBV20-1 and TRBJ1-2, with TRBD1 as a possible D gene (6 bases). In germline, CDR1 is DFQATT, CDR2 SNEGSKA (reference sequence). CDR3 length equals 13 residues. With 5 bases removed from V and 4 bases from J, the gap between germline ends came to 14 bases. The DNA for the CDR3 is TGCAGTGCTGGCCCTACAGGGCTCTATGGCTACACCTTC. This encodes CSAGPTGLYGYTF.

The table lists this clonotype with many counts. V usage is TRBV5-1 and J usage is TRBJ2-3, with D possibly TRBD2 on 6 matching bases. The germline gives CDR1 SGHRS, CDR2 YFSETQ. This CDR3 spans 14 amino acids. V gave up 5 bases and J gave up 3 bases, with 13 bases separating them. The CDR3 DNA follows: TGCGCCAGCAGAATGTGGCGGGAAACAGATACGCAGTATTTT. Its protein product is CASRMWRETDTQYF. Based on the CDR3 plus reference TRBV5-1 and TRBJ2-3, the full variable domain is KAGVTQTPRYLIKTRGQQVTLSCSPISGHRSVSWYQQTPGQGLQFLFEYFSETQRNKGNFPGRFSGRQFSNSRSEMNVSTLELGDSALYLCASRMWRETDTQYFGPGTRLTVL.

The sample holds many counts of this clonotype. The chain is built from TRBV6-1 and TRBJ2-7; 8 nucleotides align to TRBD1. The length of the CDR3 is 14 residues. Per the germline V gene, CDR1 is MNHNS and CDR2 is SASEGT. Germline trimming cut 7 bases from V and 0 bases from J; bases unmatched to any gene: 5. The CDR3 here is CASTWTGPSYEQYF. The CDR3 region has the DNA TGTGCCAGCACTTGGACAGGGCCCTCCTACGAGCAGTACTTC.

This clonotype was seen repeatedly, ten times or more. The chain links TRBV19 to TRBJ2-1; D is possibly TRBD2 (6 bases). Germline lookup yields CDR1 LNHDA and CDR2 SQIVND (reference sequence). The CDR3 loop spans 15 amino acids. Deletions cut 3 bases from V and 5 bases from J, with 14 bases between. CDR3 DNA sequence: TGTGCCAGTAGTATGGGCGGGATTAGAAACAATGAGCAGTTCTTC. It specifies CASSMGGIRNNEQFF.

The V gene is TRBV11-2, the J gene TRBJ2-4; 7 positions agree with TRBD2. Germline V gene sequence: CDR1 SGHAT, CDR2 FQNNGV. Germline trimming cut 2 bases from V and 8 bases from J; bases unmatched to any gene: 9. There are 15 residues in the CDR3. The CDR3 here is CASSLTAGRADIQYF. The DNA for the CDR3 is TGTGCCAGCAGCTTAACAGCGGGAAGGGCAGACATTCAGTACTTC.

Many counts were recorded for this clonotype. V gene TRBV12-3 or TRBV12-4 combines with J gene TRBJ2-2; D is possibly TRBD1 (6 bases). The CDR3 extends over 17 amino acids. The V gene lost 6 bases and the J gene lost 4 bases, with 21 bases spanning the gap. CDR3 in DNA: TGTGCCAGCAGGACTCCCCGTCAGGGCAGGGGCACCGGGGAGCTGTTTTTT. Translation: CASRTPRQGRGTGELFF.

There are a few counts of this clonotype. V usage is TRBV20-1 and J usage is TRBJ2-1, with 8 bases that match TRBD2. From germline, CDR1 is DFQATT and CDR2 SNEGSKA (reference sequence). J gave up 8 bases and V 5 bases, and 11 bases lay outside the gene matches. The CDR3 totals 14 residues. Here the CDR3 reads CSAGRREAPHEQFF. CDR3 sequence (DNA): TGCAGTGCTGGGAGGCGGGAGGCCCCCCATGAGCAGTTCTTC.

This clonotype was seen many times. The chain employs TRBV11-2 and TRBJ1-5; D not resolved. Germline CDR1 and CDR2: SGHAT and FQNNGV. The V end was cut by 1 base, the J end by 0 bases, with 7 bases between. There are 15 residues in the CDR3. The CDR3 coding sequence is TGTGCCAGCAGCTTAGGGGTGGATAGCAATCAGCCCCAGCATTTT. Residues: CASSLGVDSNQPQHF. Complete variable domain (other parts from reference TRBV11-2 and TRBJ1-5): EAGVAQSPRYKIIEKRQSVAFWCNPISGHATLYWYQQILGQGPKLLIQFQNNGVVDDSQLPKDRFSAERLKGVDSTLKIQPAKLEDSAVYLCASSLGVDSNQPQHFGDGTRLSIL.

This clonotype has at least ten counts. The chain links TRBV28 to TRBJ1-5; D possibly corresponds to TRBD1 (5 bases). Germline V gene lookup returns CDR1 MDHEN and CDR2 SYDVKM. The CDR3 length is 17 residues. Deletions cut 10 bases from V and 2 bases from J, with 24 bases between. CDR3 loop: CATKGGQGRVGNQPQHF. The CDR3 region has the DNA TGTGCCACCAAAGGTGGGCAGGGCAGAGTCGGCAATCAGCCCCAGCATTTT.

This clonotype was seen a handful of times. The chain links TRBV28 to TRBJ2-7; 7 positions match TRBD1. Unmatched junction bases numbered 7, after V lost 6 bases and J lost 5 bases. CDR3 size: 13 residues. The germline CDR1 and CDR2 sequences are MDHEN and SYDVKM. The DNA of the CDR3 is TGTGCCAGCAGGGAAGGGGGCCTGAACGAGCAGTACTTC. Protein: CASREGGLNEQYF.

This clonotype was seen at least ten times. V usage is TRBV11-2 and J usage is TRBJ2-5; a possible D gene is TRBD1 (5 bases). The CDR3 is 15 amino acids. CDR1 and CDR2 (germline): SGHAT, FQNNGV. Trimming left V 0 bases short and J 4 bases short, with 12 bases between. The CDR3 reads CASSLDSRASETQYF. CDR3 coding DNA: TGTGCCAGCAGCTTAGACTCCAGGGCATCAGAGACCCAGTACTTC.

This clonotype occurred a few times. CDR3 DNA sequence: TGCGCCAGCACAAGACTGTTCTCCTACGAGCAGTACTTC. The encoded protein is CASTRLFSYEQYF. The chain joins TRBV10-2 to TRBJ2-7; D not certain. The germline CDR1 and CDR2 sequences are WSHSY and SAAADI. CDR3 length: 13 residues. Trimming removed 7 bases at V and 0 bases at J, with 10 bases between.

The V and J genes are TRBV6-2 or TRBV6-3 and TRBJ2-1; no clear D. V shed 5 bases and J shed 8 bases, with 10 bases lying between them. Germline V lookup: CDR1 MNHEY, CDR2 SVGEGT. The CDR3 consists of 12 residues. The CDR3 sequence: CASSARVHEQFF. CDR3 coding DNA: TGTGCCAGCAGTGCCCGGGTTCATGAGCAGTTCTTC.

This chain links TRBV19 with TRBJ1-2; no clear D. Germline-derived CDR1 and CDR2 are LNHDA and SQIVND (reference sequence). V dropped 6 bases and J dropped 1 base, with 6 bases sitting between them. There are 12 residues in the CDR3. In DNA, the CDR3 is TGTGCCAGTAGCCGGATTAACTATGGCTACACCTTC. It is translated as CASSRINYGYTF.

V gene TRBV11-2 combines with J gene TRBJ2-7; 12 nucleotides line up with TRBD2. Unmatched junction bases numbered 10, after V lost 4 bases and J lost 6 bases. The V gene's germline CDR1 is SGHAT and CDR2 FQNNGV. CDR3 length: 16 residues. The CDR3 DNA sequence: TGTGCCAGCAGCTCCGGACTAGCGGGGAGGGCGGGCGAGCAGTACTTC. Protein sequence: CASSSGLAGRAGEQYF.

This clonotype appeared many times. V gene TRBV7-8 combines with J gene TRBJ2-2; D perhaps matches TRBD2 (5 bases). The V gene's germline CDR1 is SGHVS and CDR2 FQNEAQ. The CDR3 is 14 amino acids. V was cut by 3 bases and J by 2 bases, with 7 bases left in between. The CDR3 sequence: CASSFTRNTGELFF. The CDR3 DNA sequence: TGTGCCAGCAGCTTCACTAGAAACACCGGGGAGCTGTTTTTT.

This clonotype was observed a few times. A single base separates this from a much larger clone, so it may be a read error. The chain links TRBV12-3 or TRBV12-4 to TRBJ2-1; 8 nucleotides match TRBD2. J gave up 1 base and V 7 bases, and 6 bases lay outside the gene matches. This CDR3 contains 15 residues. The CDR3 here is CASKTGTRSYNEQFF. The CDR3, as DNA: TGTGCCAGCAAAACCGGGACTAGATCCTACAATGAGCAGTTCTTC.

The CDR3 bases are TGTGCCAGCAGCCAGGATCAGCGAAACACCGGGGAGCTGTTTTTT. Amino acid sequence: CASSQDQRNTGELFF. The chain carries TRBV4-2 and TRBJ2-2; D not resolved. The germline gives CDR1 LGHNA, CDR2 YNFKEQ. The CDR3 is 15 residues long. V shed 3 bases and J shed 2 bases, with 10 bases lying between them.

This clonotype was found a few times. This chain uses TRBV20-1 with TRBJ2-7; D gene uncertain. The length of the CDR3 is 12 residues. Trimming took 5 bases from V and 5 from J, leaving 13 bases between them. From germline, CDR1 is DFQATT and CDR2 SNEGSKA (reference sequence). The CDR3 DNA reads TGCAGTGCTTCACAGAGGCGAAACGAGCAGTACTTC. Translating gives CSASQRRNEQYF.

This clonotype was counted ten times or more. The chain joins TRBV7-8 to TRBJ1-1; D uncertain. The CDR3 runs to 13 residues. CDR1 and CDR2 (germline): SGHVS, FQNEAQ. Trimming shortened V by 2 bases and J by 1 base, and 5 bases separated the two germline ends. CDR3 DNA sequence: TGTGCCAGCAGCTTAAGCAGGAACACTGAAGCTTTCTTT. Translation gives CASSLSRNTEAFF.

This clonotype was seen at least ten times. V and J are TRBV28 and TRBJ1-1; tentative D call: TRBD1 (5 bases). This CDR3 region has 14 residues. Germline V CDR1 and CDR2: MDHEN, SYDVKM. Trimming took 7 bases from V and 3 from J, leaving 15 bases between them. CDR3: CASIWGTGDTEAFF. CDR3 in DNA: TGTGCCAGCATTTGGGGTACGGGGGACACTGAAGCTTTCTTT.

In its sample, this clonotype was seen many times. The chain couples TRBV6-1 to TRBJ1-1, with 11 bases matching TRBD1. V lost 8 bases and J lost 7; bases outside the gene matches: 9. This CDR3 has 14 amino acids. Looked up from germline, CDR1 is MNHNS and CDR2 is SASEGT. This chain's CDR3 is CASGTGGMVGEAFF. The DNA of the CDR3 is TGTGCCAGCGGGACAGGGGGGATGGTCGGTGAAGCTTTCTTT.

This clonotype showed up just a few times. A read error may explain this, as a much larger clone is one base away. V usage is TRBV5-4 and J usage is TRBJ1-1; no definite D call. V dropped 0 bases and J dropped 4 bases, with 1 base sitting between them. CDR3 length equals 11 residues. Germline CDR1 is SGHNT and CDR2 is YYREEE (reference sequence). The DNA of the CDR3 is TGTGCCAGCAGCTTGGCCACTGAAGCTTTCTTT. This codes for CASSLATEAFF.

About this clonotype itself: A read error may be the cause here, since a much bigger clone is one base away. This chain connects TRBV24-1 to TRBJ2-1, with TRBD1 matching 10 bases. Germline V gene data show CDR1 as KGHDR and CDR2 as SFDVKD. The CDR3 sequence is 15 residues long. The CDR3 DNA is TGTGCCACCGGTGATCGGACAGGGGGGCACAATGAGCAGTTCTTC. It specifies CATGDRTGGHNEQFF.